This TCR beta chain was profiled in a study of Graves' ophthalmopathy and Graves' hyperthyroidism. It was on clinical symptoms, serum thyroxine, TRAb, thyroid ultrasound and orbital computed tomography that diagnosis relied. The sample holds many counts of this clonotype. The antigen is not known. Amplification of the TCR beta CDR3 regions used RNA transcripts (as template). An initial RT-PCR round employing HTBI primers preceded a second-round multiplex PCR. Using its own MiXCR run on the multiplex PCR reads, TCRdb lists one record per CDR3 protein. The profile shows about 220,000 distinct CDR3 sequences, around a fifth of them singletons. Study results and limitations: It was with around 70% sensitivity and almost 75% specificity that the model predicted ophthalmopathy progression. Ophthalmopathy was separated from stable hyperthyroidism by a 13-signature model with approximately 91% sensitivity and 75% to 83% specificity. Blood also held most thyroid clonotypes expanded above 0.001 frequency.

The CDR3 runs 13 residues. Trimming shortened V by 4 bases and J by 1 base, and 10 bases separated the two germline ends. Germline CDR1 is GTSNPN and CDR2 is SVGIG (reference sequence). The source of this sequence is a woman aged 45 to 65 with Graves' ophthalmopathy. Input material: peripheral blood. The genes are TRBV30 and TRBJ1-1; D is possibly TRBD1 (5 bases). The CDR3 spells CAWTRGGNTEAFF. The CDR3 DNA reads TGTGCCTGGACCCGGGGGGGGAACACTGAAGCTTTCTTT.